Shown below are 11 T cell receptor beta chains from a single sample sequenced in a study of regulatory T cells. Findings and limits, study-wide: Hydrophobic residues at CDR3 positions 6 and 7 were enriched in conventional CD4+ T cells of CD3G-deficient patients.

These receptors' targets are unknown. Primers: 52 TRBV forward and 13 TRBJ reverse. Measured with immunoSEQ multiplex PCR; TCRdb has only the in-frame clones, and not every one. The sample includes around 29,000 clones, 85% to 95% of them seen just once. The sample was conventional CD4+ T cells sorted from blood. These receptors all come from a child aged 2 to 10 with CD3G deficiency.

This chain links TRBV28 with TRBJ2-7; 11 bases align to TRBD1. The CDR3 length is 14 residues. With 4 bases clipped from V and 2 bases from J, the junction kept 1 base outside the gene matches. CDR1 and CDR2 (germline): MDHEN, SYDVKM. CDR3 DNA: TGTGCCAGCAGTTGGGGACAGGGGGCCTACGAGCAGTACTTC. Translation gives CASSWGQGAYEQYF.

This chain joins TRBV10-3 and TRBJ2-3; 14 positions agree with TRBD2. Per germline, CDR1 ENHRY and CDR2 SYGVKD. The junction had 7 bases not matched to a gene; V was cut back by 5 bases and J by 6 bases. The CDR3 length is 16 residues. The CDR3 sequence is CAISPGLAGGFDTQYF. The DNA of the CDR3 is TGTGCCATCAGTCCAGGACTAGCGGGAGGTTTCGATACGCAGTATTTT.

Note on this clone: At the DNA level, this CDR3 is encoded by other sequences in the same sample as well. The CDR3 nucleotides are TGTGCCAGCAGTGAAGGGACAGTCAAAGAGACCCAGTACTTC. This codes for CASSEGTVKETQYF. This sequence joins TRBV6-1 and TRBJ2-5; TRBD1 is a possible D gene (6 bases). The V gene's germline CDR1 is MNHNS and CDR2 SASEGT. The CDR3 runs to 14 residues. V lost 1 base and J 3 bases, leaving 9 bases between the germline ends.

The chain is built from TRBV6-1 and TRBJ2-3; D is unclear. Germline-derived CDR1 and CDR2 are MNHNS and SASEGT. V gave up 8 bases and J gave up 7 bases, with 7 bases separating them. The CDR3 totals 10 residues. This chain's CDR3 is CASGIHTQYF. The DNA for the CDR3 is TGTGCCAGCGGGATCCATACGCAGTATTTT.

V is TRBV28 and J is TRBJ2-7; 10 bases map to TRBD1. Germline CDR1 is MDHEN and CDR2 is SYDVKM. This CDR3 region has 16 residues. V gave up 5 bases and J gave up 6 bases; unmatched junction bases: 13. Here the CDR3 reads CASSGTRGQGKPEQYF. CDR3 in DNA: TGTGCCAGCAGTGGAACGAGGGGACAGGGGAAACCCGAGCAGTACTTC.

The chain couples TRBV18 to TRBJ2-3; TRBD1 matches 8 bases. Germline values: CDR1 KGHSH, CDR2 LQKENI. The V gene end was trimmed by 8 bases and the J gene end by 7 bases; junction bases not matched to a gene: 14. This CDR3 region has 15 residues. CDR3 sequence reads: CASAGTGGRVNTQYF. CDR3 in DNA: TGTGCCAGCGCGGGGACAGGAGGAAGGGTTAATACGCAGTATTTT.

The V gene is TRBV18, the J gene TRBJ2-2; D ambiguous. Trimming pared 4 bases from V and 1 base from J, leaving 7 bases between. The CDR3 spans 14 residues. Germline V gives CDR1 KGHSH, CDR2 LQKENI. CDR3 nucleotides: TGTGCCAGCTCACAGGCAGGGAACACCGGGGAGCTGTTTTTT. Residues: CASSQAGNTGELFF.

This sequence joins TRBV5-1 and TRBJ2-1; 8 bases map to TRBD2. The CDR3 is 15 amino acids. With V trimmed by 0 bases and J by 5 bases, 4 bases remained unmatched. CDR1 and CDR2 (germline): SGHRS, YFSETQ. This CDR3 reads CASSLGSGANNEQFF. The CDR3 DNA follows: TGCGCCAGCAGCTTGGGTAGCGGGGCTAACAATGAGCAGTTCTTC.

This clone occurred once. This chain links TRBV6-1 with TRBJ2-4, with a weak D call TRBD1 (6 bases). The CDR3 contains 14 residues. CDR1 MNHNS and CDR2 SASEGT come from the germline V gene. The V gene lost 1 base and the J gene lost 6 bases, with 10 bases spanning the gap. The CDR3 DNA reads TGTGCCAGCAGTGAAGTGGACAGTATAAACATTCAGTACTTC. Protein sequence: CASSEVDSINIQYF.

CDR3 bases: TGCGCCAGCAGCTTGGGGGGAACCCACAATCCTGAGCAGTTCTTC. Residues: CASSLGGTHNPEQFF. The genes are TRBV5-1 and TRBJ2-1; the D is unclear. Trimming pared 0 bases from V and 9 bases from J, leaving 16 bases between. Germline loops: CDR1 SGHRS, CDR2 YFSETQ. The CDR3 is 15 amino acids.

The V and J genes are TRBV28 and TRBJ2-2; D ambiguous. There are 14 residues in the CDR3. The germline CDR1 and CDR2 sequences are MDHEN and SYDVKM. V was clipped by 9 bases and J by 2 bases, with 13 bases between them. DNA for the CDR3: TGTGCCAGTCTAGATCCGAAAAACACCGGGGAGCTGTTTTTT. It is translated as CASLDPKNTGELFF.